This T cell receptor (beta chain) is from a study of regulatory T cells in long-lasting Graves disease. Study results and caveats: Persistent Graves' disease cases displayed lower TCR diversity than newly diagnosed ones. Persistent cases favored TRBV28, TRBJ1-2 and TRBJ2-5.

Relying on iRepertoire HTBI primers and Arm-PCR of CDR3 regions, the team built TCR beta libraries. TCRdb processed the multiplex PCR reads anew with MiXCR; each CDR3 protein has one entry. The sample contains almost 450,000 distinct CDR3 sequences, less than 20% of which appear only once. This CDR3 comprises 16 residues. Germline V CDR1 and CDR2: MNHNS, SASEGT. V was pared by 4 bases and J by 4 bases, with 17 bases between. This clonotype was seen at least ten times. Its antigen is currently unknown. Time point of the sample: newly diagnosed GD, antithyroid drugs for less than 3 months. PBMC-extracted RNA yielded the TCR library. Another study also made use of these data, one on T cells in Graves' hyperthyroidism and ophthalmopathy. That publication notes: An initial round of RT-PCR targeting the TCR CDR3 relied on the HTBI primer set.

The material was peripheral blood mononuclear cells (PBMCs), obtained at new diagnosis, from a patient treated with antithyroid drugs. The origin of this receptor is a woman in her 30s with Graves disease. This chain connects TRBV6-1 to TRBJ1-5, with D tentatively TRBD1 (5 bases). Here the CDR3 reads CASSGASYEGNQPQHF. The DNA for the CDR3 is TGTGCCAGCAGTGGTGCGAGTTATGAGGGGAATCAGCCCCAGCATTTT.